One sample yielded the 23 T cell receptor beta chains listed below, sequenced in a study of blood T cells in healthy people across ages (dated by TCRdb to between 2014 and 2016). The library was produced with 5' RACE. Reads for this sample came from an Illumina HiSeq 2500. A second PCR of about 6 to 11 cycles was run with a J-beta primer mix and a sample-barcoded 5' primer. TCRdb reran the public reads through fastp at Q25 and MiXCR, keeping productive beta chains. For every CDR3 protein sequence, its rows merge into one entry that carries the most common genes and DNA. Counted in this sample were around 800,000 distinct CDR3 sequences; roughly 25% of them appeared once. Clones ranked in the top ten supply 3% of the sample. The same data also went into a second study, on T cells of mothers and their children.

The specimen was blood. These receptors were obtained from a boy under 18 in good health.

V usage is TRBV5-4 and J usage is TRBJ2-4; D gene unclear. The germline V gene has CDR1 SGHNT and CDR2 YYREEE (reference sequence). The CDR3 extends over 14 amino acids. Trimming removed 0 bases at V and 3 bases at J, with 7 bases between. CDR3 residues: CASSLEENKNIQYF. The CDR3 region has the DNA TGTGCCAGCAGCTTGGAGGAGAACAAAAACATTCAGTACTTC.

This clonotype was counted only a few times. V usage is TRBV7-8 and J usage is TRBJ2-7; TRBD2 aligns across 12 bases. The length of the CDR3 is 15 residues. J gave up 2 bases and V 4 bases, and 3 bases lay outside the gene matches. Germline lookup yields CDR1 SGHVS and CDR2 FQNEAQ. DNA of the CDR3: TGTGCCAGCAGCTCGCTAGCGGGGGGGACCTACGAGCAGTACTTC. It encodes CASSSLAGGTYEQYF.

This clonotype was counted a few times. J is TRBJ2-5 and V is TRBV3-1; D could derive from TRBD1 or TRBD2 (5 bases each). Near its end, the DNA agrees better with TRBJ2-1, so the J call may be wrong. The CDR3 has 15 amino acids. Germline values: CDR1 LGHDT, CDR2 YNNKEL (reference sequence). The CDR3: CASSQGFPGPNEQFF. Written as DNA, the CDR3 is TGTGCCAGCAGCCAAGGGTTTCCGGGACCCAATGAGCAGTTCTTC.

This clonotype was recorded a few times. The chain joins TRBV7-2 to TRBJ2-7, with 10 bases matching TRBD2. V lost 5 bases to trimming and J lost 3 bases; unmatched junction nucleotides: 13. Germline V gene data show CDR1 as SGHTA and CDR2 as FQGNSA. This CDR3 contains 17 residues. CDR3 nucleotide sequence: TGTGCCAGCAGCCCGCGGGCTAGCGGGGGCCGTTACTACGAGCAGTACTTC. Protein product: CASSPRASGGRYYEQYF.

There are a few counts of this clonotype. This chain uses TRBV6-5 with TRBJ1-1; the D is unclear. The CDR3 length is 13 residues. Trimming shortened V by 0 bases and J by 8 bases, and 10 bases separated the two germline ends. Germline assignment: CDR1 MNHEY and CDR2 SVGAGI. CDR3 sequence: CASSYSRGYEAFF. The CDR3 nucleotides read TGTGCCAGCAGTTACTCGAGAGGCTACGAAGCTTTCTTT.

This clonotype was found a few times. The chain is built from TRBV2 and TRBJ2-7; unclear D gene. The CDR3 consists of 12 residues. The germline CDR1 and CDR2 sequences are SNHLY and FYNNEI. The V end was cut by 7 bases, the J end by 3 bases, with 10 bases between. The CDR3 nucleotides read TGTGCCAGCAATCGGGTTGGCTACGAGCAGTACTTC. It encodes CASNRVGYEQYF.

This chain uses TRBV20-1 with TRBJ2-5; 10 bases fit TRBD2. Germline V gene sequence: CDR1 DFQATT, CDR2 SNEGSKA (reference sequence). With V trimmed by 6 bases and J by 4 bases, 11 bases remained unmatched. CDR3 length: 15 amino acids. The CDR3: CSAARPAGGVETQYF. CDR3 in DNA: TGCAGTGCCGCTCGGCCAGCGGGGGGGGTAGAGACCCAGTACTTC.

The V gene is TRBV6-6, the J gene TRBJ2-5, with no clear D. Germline CDR1 is MNHNY and CDR2 is SVGAGI (reference sequence). V was trimmed by 2 bases and J by 3 bases, leaving 13 bases between them. This CDR3 contains 15 residues. As DNA, the CDR3 is TGTGCCAGCAGTTACCCTCCTACGGCTGAAGAGACCCAGTACTTC. Protein product: CASSYPPTAEETQYF.

The chain couples TRBV18 to TRBJ2-5; D gene ambiguous. The J call may be incorrect, as the DNA end agrees better with TRBJ2-1. Germline V gene lookup returns CDR1 KGHSH and CDR2 LQKENI. The CDR3 runs to 14 residues. This chain's CDR3 is CASSRLGSGDEQFF. The CDR3 nucleotides read TGTGCCAGCTCACGGCTGGGGTCGGGCGATGAGCAGTTCTTC.

This clonotype appeared a few times. The rearrangement uses TRBV3-1 and TRBJ2-4, with unresolved D. The CDR3 length is 13 residues. Between the trimmed V and J ends, which lost 1 base and 8 bases, there was a span of 9 bases. The germline gives CDR1 LGHDT, CDR2 YNNKEL (reference sequence). CDR3 in amino acids: CASSQGPVDIQYF. The DNA of the CDR3 is TGTGCCAGCAGCCAAGGGCCAGTGGACATTCAGTACTTC.

The gene calls are TRBV5-4 and TRBJ2-3; D is possibly TRBD1 (6 bases). V lost 6 bases, J lost 5 bases, and 19 bases lay in between. The CDR3 length is 15 residues. In germline, CDR1 is SGHNT, CDR2 YYREEE (reference sequence). CDR3 nucleotides: TGTGCCAGCACAATTCGGGCAGGGGTAGTAGATACGCAGTATTTT. It translates to CASTIRAGVVDTQYF.

Regarding this clonotype: One end of the junction is discordant with germline, which a read error may explain. The V and J genes are TRBV6-1 and TRBJ1-4; D gene unclear. Per germline, CDR1 MNHNS and CDR2 SASEGT. The CDR3 extends over 15 amino acids. CDR3 sequence reads: CASCRAPTTKEKLFF. In DNA, the CDR3 is TGTGCCTCCTGCCGCGCCCCGACAACTAAGGAAAAACTGTTTTTT.

This chain uses TRBV14 with TRBJ2-3; the D gene is possibly TRBD1 (6 bases). V dropped 1 base and J dropped 4 bases, with 18 bases sitting between them. The germline V gene encodes CDR1 SGHDN and CDR2 FVKESK. This CDR3 is 17 amino acids long. The CDR3 reads CASSQVPGADESDTQYF. As DNA, the CDR3 is TGTGCCAGCAGCCAAGTTCCAGGGGCCGACGAATCAGATACGCAGTATTTT. The full variable domain, its missing parts supplied by reference TRBV14 and TRBJ2-3, is EAGVTQFPSHSVIEKGQTVTLRCDPISGHDNLYWYRRVMGKEIKFLLHFVKESKQDESGMPNNRFLAERTGGTYSTLKVQPAELEDSGVYFCASSQVPGADESDTQYFGPGTRLTVL.

V and J are TRBV3-1 and TRBJ1-1; possible D gene TRBD1, 5 bases. Between the trimmed V and J ends, which lost 0 bases and 4 bases, there was a span of 9 bases. This CDR3 region has 14 residues. Germline loops: CDR1 LGHDT, CDR2 YNNKEL (reference sequence). In nucleotides, the CDR3 is TGTGCCAGCAGCCAAGAGTGGGGCAGCACTGAAGCTTTCTTT. Translated: CASSQEWGSTEAFF.

The chain is built from TRBV29-1 and TRBJ2-5; D is undetermined. CDR3 length: 13 amino acids. Germline CDR1 reads SQVTM; CDR2 reads ANQGSEA. Trimming left V 2 bases short and J 4 bases short, with 11 bases between. This CDR3 is CSVERAFRETQYF. The CDR3 DNA follows: TGCAGCGTTGAAAGGGCGTTCCGAGAGACCCAGTACTTC.

The chain joins TRBV7-6 to TRBJ2-5; 8 nucleotides match TRBD1. The DNA end is a closer match to TRBJ2-1, so the J assignment may be wrong. This CDR3 comprises 17 residues. Germline V gene lookup returns CDR1 SGHVS and CDR2 FNYEAQ. Here the CDR3 reads CASSFTTGDRPVDEQFF. DNA for the CDR3: TGTGCCAGCAGCTTTACGACAGGGGATCGTCCTGTCGATGAGCAGTTCTTC.

This clonotype occurred a few times. The V call is TRBV30, the J call TRBJ2-5; no clear D. The CDR3 is 13 amino acids. V was shortened by 8 bases and J by 4 bases, with 17 bases between the two germline ends. CDR1 is GTSNPN and CDR2 is SVGIG in the germline V gene (reference sequence). The CDR3 nucleotides read TGTGCCCGGTCAAGGGAAGGTACAGAGACCCAGTACTTC. The encoded protein is CARSREGTETQYF. Full variable domain (rest looked up from reference TRBV30 and TRBJ2-5): SQTIHQWPATLVQPVGSPLSLECTVEGTSNPNLYWYRQAAGRGLQLLFYSVGIGQISSEVPQNLSASRPQDRQFILSSKKLLLSDSGFYLCARSREGTETQYFGPGTRLLVL.

The rearrangement joins TRBV12-3 or TRBV12-4 to TRBJ2-2; D gene uncertain. V was trimmed by 5 bases and J by 0 bases, leaving 10 bases between them. This CDR3 contains 15 residues. The CDR3 sequence: CASSHRASNTGELFF. CDR3 nucleotide sequence: TGTGCCAGCAGTCATAGGGCTTCGAACACCGGGGAGCTGTTTTTT.

The chain joins TRBV6-1 to TRBJ2-6; no reliable D call. CDR3 length: 17 residues. Trimming cost V 0 bases and J 0 bases, with 9 bases left between them. Germline values: CDR1 MNHNS, CDR2 SASEGT. The CDR3 sequence is CASSEAVPDSGANVLTF. CDR3 bases: TGTGCCAGCAGTGAAGCGGTTCCGGACTCTGGGGCCAACGTCCTGACTTTC.

In this sample, this clonotype turned up a few times. This chain connects TRBV12-3 or TRBV12-4 to TRBJ2-3, with D perhaps matching TRBD1 (7 bases). The V end was cut by 1 base, the J end by 1 base, with 12 bases between. The CDR3 loop spans 16 amino acids. DNA of the CDR3: TGTGCCAGCAGTTTAGGTAGCAGGGGGGGCACAGATACGCAGTATTTT. Translation gives CASSLGSRGGTDTQYF.

This chain connects TRBV12-5 to TRBJ2-1, with D possibly matching TRBD1 (5 bases). This CDR3 has 14 residues. Germline V lookup: CDR1 LGHNT, CDR2 FRNRAP. Trimming removed 2 bases from V and 2 bases from J, with 7 bases in between. DNA of the CDR3: TGTGCTAGTGGTTTGCAGGGCCCCTACAATGAGCAGTTCTTC. It is translated as CASGLQGPYNEQFF.

The chain has TRBV29-1 and TRBJ2-1; D is perhaps TRBD2 (5 bases). Germline V lookup: CDR1 SQVTM, CDR2 ANQGSEA. V gave up 4 bases and J gave up 3 bases, with 10 bases separating them. The CDR3 is 13 residues long. CDR3 residues: CSVGERNYNEQFF. CDR3 nucleotides: TGCAGCGTTGGGGAGAGAAACTACAATGAGCAGTTCTTC.

V is TRBV5-1 and J is TRBJ2-6; 9 bases match TRBD1. Trimming removed 4 bases from V and 2 bases from J; junction bases left unmatched: 4. CDR3 length: 16 amino acids. Germline assignment: CDR1 SGHRS and CDR2 YFSETQ. The CDR3, as DNA: TGCGCCAGCAGCCCCGGGACAGGGACTGGGGCCAACGTCCTGACTTTC. Its translation is CASSPGTGTGANVLTF.